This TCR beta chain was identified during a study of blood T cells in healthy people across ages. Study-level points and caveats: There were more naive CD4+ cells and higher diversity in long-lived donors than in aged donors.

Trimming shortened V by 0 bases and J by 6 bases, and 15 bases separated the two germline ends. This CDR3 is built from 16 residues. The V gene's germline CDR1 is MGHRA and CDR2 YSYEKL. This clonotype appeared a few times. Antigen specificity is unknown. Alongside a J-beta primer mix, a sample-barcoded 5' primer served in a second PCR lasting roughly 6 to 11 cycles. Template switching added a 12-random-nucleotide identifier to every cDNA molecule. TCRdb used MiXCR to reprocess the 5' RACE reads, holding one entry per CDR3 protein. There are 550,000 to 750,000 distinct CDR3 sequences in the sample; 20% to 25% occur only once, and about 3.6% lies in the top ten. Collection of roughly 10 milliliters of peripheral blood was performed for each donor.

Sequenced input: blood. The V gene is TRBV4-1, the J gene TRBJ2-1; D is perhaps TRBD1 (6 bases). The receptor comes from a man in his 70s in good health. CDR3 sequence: CASSQEGNRALNEQFF. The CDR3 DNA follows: TGCGCCAGCAGCCAAGAAGGGAACAGGGCCCTCAATGAGCAGTTCTTC.